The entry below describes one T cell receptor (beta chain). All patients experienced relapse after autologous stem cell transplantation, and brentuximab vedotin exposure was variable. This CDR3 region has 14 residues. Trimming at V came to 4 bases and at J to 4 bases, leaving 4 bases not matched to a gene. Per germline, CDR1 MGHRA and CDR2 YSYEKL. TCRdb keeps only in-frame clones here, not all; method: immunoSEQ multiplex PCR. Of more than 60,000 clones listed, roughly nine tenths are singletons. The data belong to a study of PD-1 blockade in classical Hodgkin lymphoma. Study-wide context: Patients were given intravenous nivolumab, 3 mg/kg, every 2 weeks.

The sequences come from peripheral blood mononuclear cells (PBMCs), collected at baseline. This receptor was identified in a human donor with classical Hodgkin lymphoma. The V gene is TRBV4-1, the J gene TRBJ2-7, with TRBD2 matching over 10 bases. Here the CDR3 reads CASSLASGSYEQYF. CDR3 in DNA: TGCGCCAGCAGCCTTGCTAGCGGGAGTTACGAGCAGTACTTC.